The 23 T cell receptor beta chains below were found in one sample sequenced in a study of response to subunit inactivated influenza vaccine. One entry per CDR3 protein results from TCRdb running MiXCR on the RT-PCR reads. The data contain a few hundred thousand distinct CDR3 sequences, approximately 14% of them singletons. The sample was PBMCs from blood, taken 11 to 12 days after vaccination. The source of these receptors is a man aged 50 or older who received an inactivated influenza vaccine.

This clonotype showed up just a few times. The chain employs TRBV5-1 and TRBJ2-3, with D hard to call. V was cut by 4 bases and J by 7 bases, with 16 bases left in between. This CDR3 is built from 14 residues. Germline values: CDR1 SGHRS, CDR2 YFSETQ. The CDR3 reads CASSPDGERYTQYF. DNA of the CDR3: TGCGCCAGCAGCCCTGACGGTGAAAGGTATACGCAGTATTTT.

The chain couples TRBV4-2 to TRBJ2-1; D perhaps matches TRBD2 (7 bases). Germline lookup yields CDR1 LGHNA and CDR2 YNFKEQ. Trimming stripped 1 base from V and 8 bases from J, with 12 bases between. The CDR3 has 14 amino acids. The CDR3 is CASSQGPGGDEQFF. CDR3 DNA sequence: TGTGCCAGCAGCCAAGGTCCGGGGGGCGATGAGCAGTTCTTC.

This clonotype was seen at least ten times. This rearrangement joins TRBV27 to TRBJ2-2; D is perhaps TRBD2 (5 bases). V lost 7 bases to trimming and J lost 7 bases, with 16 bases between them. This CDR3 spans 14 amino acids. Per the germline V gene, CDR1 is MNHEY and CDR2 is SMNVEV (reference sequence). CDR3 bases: TGTGCCAGCACCCCCGGGGTCGGCATCGGGGAGCTGTTTTTT. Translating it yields CASTPGVGIGELFF.

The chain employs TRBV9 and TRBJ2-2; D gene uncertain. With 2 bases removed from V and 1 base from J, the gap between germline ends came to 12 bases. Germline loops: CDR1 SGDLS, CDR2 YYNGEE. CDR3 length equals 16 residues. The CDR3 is CASSVSSQVNTGELFF. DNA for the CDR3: TGTGCCAGCAGCGTCTCTTCGCAGGTGAACACCGGGGAGCTGTTTTTT.

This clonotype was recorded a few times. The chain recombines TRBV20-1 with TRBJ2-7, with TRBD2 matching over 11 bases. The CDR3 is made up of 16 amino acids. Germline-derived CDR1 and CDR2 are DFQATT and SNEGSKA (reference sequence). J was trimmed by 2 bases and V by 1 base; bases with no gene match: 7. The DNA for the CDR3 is TGCAGTGCTAGAGGTATTAGCGGGAGGGCAACCTACGAGCAGTACTTC. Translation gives CSARGISGRATYEQYF.

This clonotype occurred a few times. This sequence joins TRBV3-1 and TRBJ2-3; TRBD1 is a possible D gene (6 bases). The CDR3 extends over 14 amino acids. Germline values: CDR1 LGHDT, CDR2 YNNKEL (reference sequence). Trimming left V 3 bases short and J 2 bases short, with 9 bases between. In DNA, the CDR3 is TGTGCCAGCAGCCAGGGGGCGCACACAGATACGCAGTATTTT. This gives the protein CASSQGAHTDTQYF.

CDR3 protein: CASSPSGGRFDTQYF. The CDR3 DNA follows: TGTGCCAGCAGCCCGTCGGGCGGGAGATTTGATACGCAGTATTTT. This sequence joins TRBV5-6 and TRBJ2-3; 7 positions agree with TRBD2. Trimming took 4 bases from V and 6 from J; bases not matched to a gene: 11. The CDR3 is 15 residues long. From germline, CDR1 is SGHDT and CDR2 YYEEEE.

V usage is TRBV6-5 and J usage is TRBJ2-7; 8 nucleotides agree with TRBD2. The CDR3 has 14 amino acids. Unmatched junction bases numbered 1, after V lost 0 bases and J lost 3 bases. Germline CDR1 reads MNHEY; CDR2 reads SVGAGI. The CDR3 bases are TGTGCCAGCAGTTACTCGGCGGGGGGCTACGAGCAGTACTTC. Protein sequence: CASSYSAGGYEQYF.

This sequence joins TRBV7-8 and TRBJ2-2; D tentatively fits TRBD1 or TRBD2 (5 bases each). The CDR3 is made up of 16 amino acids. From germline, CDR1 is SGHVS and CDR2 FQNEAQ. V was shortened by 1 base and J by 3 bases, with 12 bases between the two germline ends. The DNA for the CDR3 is TGTGCCAGCAGCTTAGGAGTTCCGGGACACACCGGGGAGCTGTTTTTT. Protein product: CASSLGVPGHTGELFF.

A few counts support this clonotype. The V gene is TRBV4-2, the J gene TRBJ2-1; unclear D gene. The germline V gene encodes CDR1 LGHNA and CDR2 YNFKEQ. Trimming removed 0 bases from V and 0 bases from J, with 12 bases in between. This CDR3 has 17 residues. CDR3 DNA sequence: TGTGCCAGCAGCCAAGAGGGTGGTCTAGTCTCCTACAATGAGCAGTTCTTC. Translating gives CASSQEGGLVSYNEQFF.

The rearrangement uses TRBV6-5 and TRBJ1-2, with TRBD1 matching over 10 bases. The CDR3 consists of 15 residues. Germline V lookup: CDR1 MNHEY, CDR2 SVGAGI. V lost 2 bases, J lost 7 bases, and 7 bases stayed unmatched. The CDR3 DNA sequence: TGTGCCAGCAGTTACCCGGGACAGGGGATCTTTGGCTACACCTTC. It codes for CASSYPGQGIFGYTF.

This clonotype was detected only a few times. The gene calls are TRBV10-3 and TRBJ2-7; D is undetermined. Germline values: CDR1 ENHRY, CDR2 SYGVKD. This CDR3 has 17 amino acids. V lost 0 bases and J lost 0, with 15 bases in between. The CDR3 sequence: CAISESPGVVGSYEQYF. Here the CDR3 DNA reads TGTGCCATCAGTGAGTCCCCAGGAGTAGTGGGCTCCTACGAGCAGTACTTC.

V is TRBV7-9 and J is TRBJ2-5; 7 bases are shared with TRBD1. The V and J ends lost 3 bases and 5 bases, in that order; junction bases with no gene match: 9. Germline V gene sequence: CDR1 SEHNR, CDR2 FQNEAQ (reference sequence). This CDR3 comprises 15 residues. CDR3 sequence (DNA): TGTGCCAGCAGCTTCCAGACAGGGATGGCGGAGACCCAGTACTTC. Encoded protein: CASSFQTGMAETQYF.

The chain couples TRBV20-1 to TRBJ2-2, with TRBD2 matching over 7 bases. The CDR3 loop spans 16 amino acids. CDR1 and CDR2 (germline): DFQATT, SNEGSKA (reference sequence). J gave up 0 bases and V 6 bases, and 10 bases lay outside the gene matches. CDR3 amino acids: CSATPGAGANTGELFF. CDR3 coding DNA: TGCAGTGCGACCCCCGGGGCGGGAGCGAACACCGGGGAGCTGTTTTTT.

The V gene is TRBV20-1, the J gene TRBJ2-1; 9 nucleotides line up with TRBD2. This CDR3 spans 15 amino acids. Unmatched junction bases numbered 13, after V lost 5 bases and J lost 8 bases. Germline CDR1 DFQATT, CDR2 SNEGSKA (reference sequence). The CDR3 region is CSAWGAGGQVDEQFF. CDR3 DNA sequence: TGCAGTGCTTGGGGGGCGGGAGGGCAGGTGGATGAGCAGTTCTTC.

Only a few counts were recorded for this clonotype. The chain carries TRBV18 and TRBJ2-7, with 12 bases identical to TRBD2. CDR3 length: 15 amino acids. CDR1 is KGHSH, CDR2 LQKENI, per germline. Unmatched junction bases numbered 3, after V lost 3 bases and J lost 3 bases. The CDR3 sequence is CASSPRTSGNYEQYF. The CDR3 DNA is TGTGCCAGCTCACCGCGGACTAGCGGGAACTACGAGCAGTACTTC.

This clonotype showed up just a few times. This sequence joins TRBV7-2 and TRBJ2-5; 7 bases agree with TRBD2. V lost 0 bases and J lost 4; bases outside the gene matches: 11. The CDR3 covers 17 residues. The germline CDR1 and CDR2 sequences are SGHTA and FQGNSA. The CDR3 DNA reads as TGTGCCAGCAGCTTAGCATTAAGGGAGCGGGGTCGAGAGACCCAGTACTTC. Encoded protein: CASSLALRERGRETQYF.

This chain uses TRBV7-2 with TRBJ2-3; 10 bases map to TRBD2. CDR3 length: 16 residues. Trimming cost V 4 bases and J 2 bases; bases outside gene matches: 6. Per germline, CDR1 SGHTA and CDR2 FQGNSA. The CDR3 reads CASSSPAGGVTDTQYF. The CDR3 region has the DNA TGTGCCAGCAGCTCCCCAGCGGGAGGGGTCACAGATACGCAGTATTTT.

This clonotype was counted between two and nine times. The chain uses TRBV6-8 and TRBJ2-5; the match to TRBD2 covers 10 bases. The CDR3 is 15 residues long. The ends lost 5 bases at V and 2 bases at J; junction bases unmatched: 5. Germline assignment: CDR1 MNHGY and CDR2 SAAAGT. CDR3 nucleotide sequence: TGTGCCAGCAGTCTAGCGGGAGAGTTACAAGAGACCCAGTACTTC. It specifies CASSLAGELQETQYF.

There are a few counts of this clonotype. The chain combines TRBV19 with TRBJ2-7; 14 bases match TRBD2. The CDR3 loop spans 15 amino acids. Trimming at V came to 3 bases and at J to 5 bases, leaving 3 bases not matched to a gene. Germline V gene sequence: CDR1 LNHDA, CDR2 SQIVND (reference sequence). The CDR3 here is CASSMGLAGDHEQYF. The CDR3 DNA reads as TGTGCCAGTAGTATGGGACTAGCGGGAGACCACGAGCAGTACTTC.

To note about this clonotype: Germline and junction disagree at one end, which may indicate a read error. The CDR3 DNA is TGCTGTGCTAGAGATAGAGGGCACCACAATCAGCCCCAGCATTTT. Translated: CCARDRGHHNQPQHF. V is TRBV20-1 and J is TRBJ1-5, with D hard to call. The CDR3 consists of 15 residues. Germline values: CDR1 DFQATT, CDR2 SNEGSKA (reference sequence).

The CDR3 DNA reads as TGTGCCAGCAGCTTAGAGGGGTCCCCTCTCTACGAGCAGTACTTC. It encodes CASSLEGSPLYEQYF. This chain connects TRBV7-8 to TRBJ2-7, with D maybe TRBD1 (5 bases). Germline lookup yields CDR1 SGHVS and CDR2 FQNEAQ. V lost 1 base and J lost 3, with 13 bases in between. The CDR3 is made up of 15 amino acids. The full variable domain, in which reference TRBV7-8 and TRBJ2-7 provide the parts outside the CDR3, is GAGVSQSPRYKVAKRGQDVALRCDPISGHVSLFWYQQALGQGPEFLTYFQNEAQLDKSGLPSDRFFAERPEGSVSTLKIQRTQQEDSAVYLCASSLEGSPLYEQYFGPGTRLTVT.

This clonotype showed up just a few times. CDR3 sequence: CATSDLGYTGELFF. CDR3 nucleotides: TGTGCCACCAGTGATCTCGGTTACACCGGGGAGCTGTTTTTT. The chain combines TRBV24-1 with TRBJ2-2; D uncertain. There are 14 residues in the CDR3. Per the germline V gene, CDR1 is KGHDR and CDR2 is SFDVKD. V was pared by 3 bases and J by 3 bases, with 7 bases between.